The source of this T cell receptor (beta chain) is a study of cytotoxic CD8 clonotypes in ibrutinib-treated CLL. Study summary: Results showed approximately 25 partial and 2 complete responses; following median around 68 months, around 15 remained remitted, roughly twelve advanced. Each sample contained, on average, approximately 230,000 productive templates and about 88,000 productive rearrangements. Overall study results and limits: Baseline clonality was higher than in age-matched healthy donors and moved in step with circulating CD8+ T-cell counts.

As input for TCR beta libraries, roughly 2.1 micrograms of genomic DNA came from cryopreserved PBMCs. Regarding this clone: Its antigen is currently unknown.

The V end lost 4 bases, the J end lost 8 bases, and 14 bases lay between the germline ends. CDR1 and CDR2 from the germline V gene are MDHEN and SYDVKM. The CDR3 runs to 13 residues. The table came from immunoSEQ multiplex PCR; TCRdb's copy has only in-frame clones and leaves some out. The sample lists 52,000 or so clones, 54% occurring once. Sequenced here: PBMCs, sampled at disease progression, from a patient treated with ibrutinib. The TCR was taken from a human donor with chronic lymphocytic leukemia. The J gene is TRBJ1-2, the V gene TRBV28; possible D gene TRBD1, 6 bases. CDR3 in DNA: TGTGCCAGCAGTTGGCCGGGGGCGCGAGGCTACACCTTC. It yields the protein CASSWPGARGYTF.